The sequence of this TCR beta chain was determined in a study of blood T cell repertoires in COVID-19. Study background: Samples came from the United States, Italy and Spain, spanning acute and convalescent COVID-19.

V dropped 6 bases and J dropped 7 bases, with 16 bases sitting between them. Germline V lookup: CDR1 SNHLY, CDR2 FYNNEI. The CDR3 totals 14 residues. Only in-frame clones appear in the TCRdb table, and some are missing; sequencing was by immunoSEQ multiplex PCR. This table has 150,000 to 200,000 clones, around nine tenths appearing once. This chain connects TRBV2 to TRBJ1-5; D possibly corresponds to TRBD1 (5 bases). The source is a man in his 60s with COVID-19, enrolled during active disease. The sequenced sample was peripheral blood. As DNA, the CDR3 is TGTGCCAGCAGCCGCTCGGGGGTAGGCCAGCCCCAGCATTTT. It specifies CASSRSGVGQPQHF.